The sequence of this TCR beta chain was determined in a study of identical twins. This clonotype was found a few times. The germline V gene has CDR1 MNHNS and CDR2 SASEGT. The CDR3 has 14 residues. V was shortened by 3 bases and J by 3 bases, with 11 bases between the two germline ends. TCRdb re-analysed the 5' RACE reads in MiXCR, keeping a single row per CDR3 protein. The sample has just under 650,000 distinct CDR3 sequences; roughly 7.2% are singletons. These data were likewise used in another study, on yellow fever vaccine responses in identical twins.

This TCR was recovered from a woman aged 18-35 years in good health. Sample: PBMCs. This chain links TRBV6-1 with TRBJ2-5; D unclear. DNA for the CDR3: TGTGCCAGCAGTGATTTCGATCCAAAAGAGACCCAGTACTTC. Translation: CASSDFDPKETQYF.